The clone carrying this T cell receptor (beta chain) was detected many times. Its antigen remains unidentified. TCRdb redid the calling of the RACE reads with MiXCR, one entry per CDR3 protein. The sample comprises approximately 41,000 distinct CDR3 sequences, about 4.2% of which are singletons, and roughly a quarter rests with the top ten. This sample was included in a study of human T cells and chemical hapten exposure. About the research overall: Small volume differences among pooled libraries mainly caused per-sample TCR yield variation. Overall study findings and caveats: Patch test score tracked positively with PT1 expanded TCR counts. The number of TCRs above 1 in 1000 frequency did not change after DPC sensitization.

V was trimmed by 6 bases and J by 0 bases, leaving 15 bases between them. This CDR3 is 16 amino acids long. The germline V gene encodes CDR1 SEHNR and CDR2 FQNEAQ (reference sequence). Time point specified: patch test 1, 2 weeks after DPC sensitization. Treatment meaning: therapeutic diphenylcyclopropenone sensitization with weekly scalp DPC. Unfractionated whole blood yielded the extracted total RNA. This sequence joins TRBV7-9 and TRBJ2-1; D unresolved. Sequences were derived from whole blood, sampled in connection with sensitization to the hapten diphenylcyclopropenone (DPC). This clonotype was sampled from a man over 45 with alopecia areata. Some clones in this sample may be carry-over from other donors' samples. The CDR3 is CASSTLVWASYNEQFF. The CDR3 bases are TGTGCCAGCAGTACACTGGTGTGGGCCTCCTACAATGAGCAGTTCTTC.